The 9 T cell receptor beta chains in this list originate from one sample, sequenced in a study of early T cells in non-severe SARS-CoV-2 infection. TCRdb re-derived calls from the 5' RACE reads in MiXCR, one entry per CDR3 protein. This sample yields 75,000 to 100,000 distinct CDR3 sequences, of which about 15% are seen a single time; 0.5% to 0.75% belongs to the top ten. The sample was whole blood. Receptors originate from an adult who was a healthcare worker with PCR-confirmed SARS-CoV-2 infection or an uninfected control (not recorded which).

The chain has TRBV30 and TRBJ1-5; D gene ambiguous. CDR3 length equals 13 residues. Trimming left V 1 base short and J 8 bases short, with 12 bases between. Germline V lookup: CDR1 GTSNPN, CDR2 SVGIG (reference sequence). The CDR3 sequence is CAWSDIIGEPQHF. The CDR3 DNA sequence: TGTGCCTGGAGTGATATCATCGGAGAGCCCCAGCATTTT.

This clonotype appeared a few times. The CDR3 DNA reads TGCAGTGCTAGTCGAGGGGAAATTACAGATACGCAGTATTTT. It yields the protein CSASRGEITDTQYF. The chain uses TRBV20-1 and TRBJ2-3; D might be TRBD1 or TRBD2, each matching 5 bases. The CDR3 extends over 14 amino acids. Trimming shortened V by 3 bases and J by 3 bases, and 13 bases separated the two germline ends. CDR1 is DFQATT and CDR2 is SNEGSKA in the germline V gene (reference sequence).

Only a few counts were recorded for this clonotype. The chain joins TRBV11-1 to TRBJ1-2; the D gene is possibly TRBD1 (6 bases). The CDR3 is 14 residues long. V lost 5 bases, J lost 4 bases, and 14 bases lay in between. The germline V gene encodes CDR1 SGHAT and CDR2 FQDESV (reference sequence). The CDR3 loop is CASSPRGQPYGYTF. DNA for the CDR3: TGTGCCAGCAGCCCACGTGGACAGCCCTATGGCTACACCTTC. Together with reference TRBV11-1 and TRBJ1-2, the CDR3 gives the full variable domain: EAEVAQSPRYKITEKSQAVAFWCDPISGHATLYWYRQILGQGPELLVQFQDESVVDDSQLPKDRFSAERLKGVDSTLKIQPAELGDSAMYLCASSPRGQPYGYTFGSGTRLTVV.

This clonotype was counted many times. This chain's CDR3 is CASLISGETQYF. The DNA of the CDR3 is TGTGCCAGCCTGATCTCCGGGGAGACCCAGTACTTC. This chain joins TRBV7-9 and TRBJ2-5, with D unresolved. The germline V gene has CDR1 SEHNR and CDR2 FQNEAQ (reference sequence). The CDR3 is made up of 12 amino acids. Trimming took off 8 bases at V and 5 bases at J, with 12 bases between the two ends.

This chain joins TRBV29-1 and TRBJ2-1; perhaps D is TRBD1 or TRBD2 (5 bases each). The CDR3 spans 11 residues. Trimming took off 8 bases at V and 9 bases at J, with 14 bases between the two ends. Germline-derived CDR1 and CDR2 are SQVTM and ANQGSEA. This CDR3 is CSFRAGGEQFF. DNA for the CDR3: TGCAGCTTTCGGGCTGGGGGTGAGCAGTTCTTC.

This clonotype was counted many times. This sequence joins TRBV5-1 and TRBJ1-1; no clear D. Trimming removed 0 bases from V and 6 bases from J, with 15 bases in between. The length of the CDR3 is 15 residues. The V gene's germline CDR1 is SGHRS and CDR2 YFSETQ. CDR3: CASSLAQVPGAEAFF. The DNA for the CDR3 is TGCGCCAGCAGCTTGGCTCAAGTCCCCGGGGCTGAAGCTTTCTTT.

The rearrangement links TRBV12-5 to TRBJ1-4; 7 positions agree with TRBD1. Trimming cost V 6 bases and J 8 bases; bases outside gene matches: 9. The CDR3 extends over 14 amino acids. Germline V lookup: CDR1 LGHNT, CDR2 FRNRAP. The CDR3 nucleotides read TGTGCTAGTGGAAATGACAGGGTAGGGGAAAAACTGTTTTTT. Translation: CASGNDRVGEKLFF.

This clonotype has at least ten counts. V gene TRBV30 combines with J gene TRBJ1-6; tentatively, D is TRBD1 (5 bases). Trimming stripped 1 base from V and 11 bases from J, with 15 bases between. The CDR3 runs to 14 residues. CDR1 is GTSNPN, CDR2 SVGIG, per germline (reference sequence). CDR3 amino acids: CAWSAGIGTTPLHF. In nucleotides, the CDR3 is TGTGCCTGGAGTGCAGGGATTGGGACGACACCCCTCCACTTT.

This clonotype was observed a handful of times. This chain links TRBV6-5 with TRBJ1-3; no clear D. The CDR3 loop spans 14 amino acids. The germline CDR1 and CDR2 sequences are MNHEY and SVGAGI. The ends were cut back, 6 bases at V and 4 bases at J, with 13 bases in the middle. CDR3 nucleotides: TGTGCCAGCAGCAGAGACGGGCTCGGAAACACCATATATTTT. Protein sequence: CASSRDGLGNTIYF.